These 5 T cell receptor beta chains were all obtained from the same sample, sequenced in a study of blood T cell repertoires in COVID-19. Sequencing was performed with immunoSEQ multiplex PCR; in TCRdb, only in-frame clones are kept and a portion is missing. The data hold about 120,000 clones, with more than 75% observed a single time. The sample was peripheral blood. All receptors derive from a man aged 60 to 75 with acute or convalescent COVID-19.

This clone was found once. The chain uses TRBV27 and TRBJ2-1; D gene uncertain. Per the germline V gene, CDR1 is MNHEY and CDR2 is SMNVEV (reference sequence). Trimming took off 6 bases at V and 0 bases at J, with 18 bases between the two ends. This CDR3 comprises 17 residues. The DNA for the CDR3 is TGTGCCAGCAGCTCCCGTGGCGGCCAGAGCTCCTACAATGAGCAGTTCTTC. Translating gives CASSSRGGQSSYNEQFF.

Ten or more counts support this clone. The rearrangement joins TRBV27 to TRBJ2-2, with D possibly being TRBD1 (5 bases). The CDR3 extends over 15 amino acids. Deletions cut 2 bases from V and 4 bases from J, with 11 bases between. In germline, CDR1 is MNHEY, CDR2 SMNVEV (reference sequence). This CDR3 is CASSLRGSGTGELFF. CDR3 DNA: TGTGCCAGCAGTTTAAGGGGATCGGGCACCGGGGAGCTGTTTTTT.

The V gene is TRBV16, the J gene TRBJ2-1, with 8 bases identical to TRBD2. The CDR3 has 13 residues. Trimming took 6 bases from V and 6 from J; bases not matched to a gene: 4. The germline V gene has CDR1 KGHSY and CDR2 FQNENV. The CDR3 nucleotides are TGTGCCAGCAGTCAAGGGACTAGCAATGAGCAGTTCTTC. Protein: CASSQGTSNEQFF.

This chain joins TRBV9 and TRBJ2-3; the D gene is possibly TRBD2 (5 bases). Germline V gives CDR1 SGDLS, CDR2 YYNGEE. The CDR3 totals 15 residues. The V end lost 0 bases, the J end lost 4 bases, and 12 bases lay between the germline ends. CDR3 amino acids: CASSVAGSAADTQYF. CDR3 nucleotide sequence: TGTGCCAGCAGCGTAGCGGGTAGCGCGGCAGATACGCAGTATTTT.

This sequence joins TRBV19 and TRBJ2-3; 8 bases line up with TRBD2. V trimming: 1 base; J trimming: 4 bases; junction bases outside the gene matches: 7. Germline assignment: CDR1 LNHDA and CDR2 SQIVND (reference sequence). This CDR3 region has 16 residues. The CDR3 sequence: CASSIGGLGLPDTQYF. The DNA for the CDR3 is TGTGCCAGTAGTATAGGGGGACTAGGGCTGCCAGATACGCAGTATTTT.